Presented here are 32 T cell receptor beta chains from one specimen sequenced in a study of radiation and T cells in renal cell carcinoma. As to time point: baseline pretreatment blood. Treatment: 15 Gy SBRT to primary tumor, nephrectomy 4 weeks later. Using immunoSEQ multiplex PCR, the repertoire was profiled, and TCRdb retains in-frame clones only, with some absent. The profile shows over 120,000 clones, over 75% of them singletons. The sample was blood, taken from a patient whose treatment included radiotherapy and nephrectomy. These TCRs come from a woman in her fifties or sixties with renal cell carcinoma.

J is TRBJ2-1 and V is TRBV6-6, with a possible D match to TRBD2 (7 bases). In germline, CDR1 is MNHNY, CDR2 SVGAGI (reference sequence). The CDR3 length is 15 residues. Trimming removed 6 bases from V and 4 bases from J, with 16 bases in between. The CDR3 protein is CASSGGRSSYNEQFF. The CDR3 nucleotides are TGTGCCAGCAGCGGGGGGCGGTCGAGTTACAATGAGCAGTTCTTC.

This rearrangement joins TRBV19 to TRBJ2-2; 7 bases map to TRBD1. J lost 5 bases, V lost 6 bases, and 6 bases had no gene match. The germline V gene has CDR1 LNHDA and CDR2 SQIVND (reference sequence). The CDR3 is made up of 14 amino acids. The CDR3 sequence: CASRRDRETGELFF. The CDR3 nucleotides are TGTGCCAGTAGAAGAGACAGGGAAACCGGGGAGCTGTTTTTT.

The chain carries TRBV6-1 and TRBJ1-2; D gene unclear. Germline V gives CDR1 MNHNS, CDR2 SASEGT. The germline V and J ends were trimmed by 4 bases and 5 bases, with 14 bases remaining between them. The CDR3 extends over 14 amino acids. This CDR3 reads CASSARGFGYGYTF. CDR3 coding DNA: TGTGCCAGCAGTGCCCGAGGTTTTGGGTATGGCTACACCTTC.

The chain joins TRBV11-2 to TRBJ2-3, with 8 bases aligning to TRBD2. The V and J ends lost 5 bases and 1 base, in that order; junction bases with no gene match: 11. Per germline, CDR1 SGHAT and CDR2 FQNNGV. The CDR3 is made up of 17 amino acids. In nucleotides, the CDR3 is TGTGCCAGCAGCCAGTCCGGCGGTAGCGGGGGCACAGATACGCAGTATTTT. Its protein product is CASSQSGGSGGTDTQYF.

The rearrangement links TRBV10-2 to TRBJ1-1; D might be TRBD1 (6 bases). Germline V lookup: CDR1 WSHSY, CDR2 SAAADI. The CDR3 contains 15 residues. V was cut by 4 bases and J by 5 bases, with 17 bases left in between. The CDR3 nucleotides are TGCGCCAGCAGTGTTTGGGACACCGAGGGGACTGAAGCTTTCTTT. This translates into CASSVWDTEGTEAFF.

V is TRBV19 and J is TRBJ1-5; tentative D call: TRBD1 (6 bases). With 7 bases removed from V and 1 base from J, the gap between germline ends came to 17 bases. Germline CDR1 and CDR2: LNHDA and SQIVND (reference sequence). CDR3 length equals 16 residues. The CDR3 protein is CASTTKTGRSNQPQHF. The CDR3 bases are TGTGCCAGTACTACTAAGACAGGTCGAAGCAATCAGCCCCAGCATTTT.

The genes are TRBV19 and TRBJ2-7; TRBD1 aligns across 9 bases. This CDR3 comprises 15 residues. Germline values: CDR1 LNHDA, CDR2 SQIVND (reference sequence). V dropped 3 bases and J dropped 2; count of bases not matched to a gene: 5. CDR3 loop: CASSIPGQGPYEQYF. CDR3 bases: TGTGCCAGTAGTATTCCGGGACAGGGCCCCTACGAGCAGTACTTC.

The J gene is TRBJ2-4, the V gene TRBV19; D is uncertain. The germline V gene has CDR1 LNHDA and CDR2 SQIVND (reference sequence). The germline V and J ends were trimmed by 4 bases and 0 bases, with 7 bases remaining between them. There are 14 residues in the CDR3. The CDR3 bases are TGTGCCAGTAGTAATTCCCCAGCCAAAAACATTCAGTACTTC. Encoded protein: CASSNSPAKNIQYF.

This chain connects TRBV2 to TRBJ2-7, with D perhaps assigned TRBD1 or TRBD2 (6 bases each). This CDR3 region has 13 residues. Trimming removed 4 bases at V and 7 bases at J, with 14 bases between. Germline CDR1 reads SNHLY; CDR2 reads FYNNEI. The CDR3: CASSGIKGGEQYF. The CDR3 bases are TGTGCCAGCAGTGGGATCAAGGGGGGAGAGCAGTACTTC.

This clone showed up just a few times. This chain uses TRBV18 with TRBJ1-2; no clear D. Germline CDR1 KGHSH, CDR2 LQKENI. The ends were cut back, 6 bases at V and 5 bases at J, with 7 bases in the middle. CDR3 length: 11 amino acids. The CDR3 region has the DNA TGTGCCAGCTCGCAGATTTATGGCTACACCTTC. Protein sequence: CASSQIYGYTF.

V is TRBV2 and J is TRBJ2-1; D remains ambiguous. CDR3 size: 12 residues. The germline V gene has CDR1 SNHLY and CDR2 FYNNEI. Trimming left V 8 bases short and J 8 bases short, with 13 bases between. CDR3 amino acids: CASWGMSDEQFF. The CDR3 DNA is TGTGCCAGCTGGGGAATGTCAGATGAGCAGTTCTTC.

The chain's CDR3 is CASSLVWTRTQKNIQYF. Here the CDR3 DNA reads TGTGCCAGCAGCTTAGTCTGGACCCGGACGCAGAAAAACATTCAGTACTTC. The chain couples TRBV11-2 to TRBJ2-4; D not resolved. In germline, CDR1 is SGHAT, CDR2 FQNNGV. The V end lost 1 base, the J end lost 4 bases, and 17 bases lay between the germline ends. The CDR3 is 17 amino acids.

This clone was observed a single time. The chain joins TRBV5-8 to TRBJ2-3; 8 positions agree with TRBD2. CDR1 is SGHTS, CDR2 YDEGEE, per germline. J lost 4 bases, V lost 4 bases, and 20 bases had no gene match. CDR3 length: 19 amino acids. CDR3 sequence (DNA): TGTGCCAGCAGCAGAGCATTCGGAAGGGCGGGGGGATCGGCAGATACGCAGTATTTT. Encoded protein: CASSRAFGRAGGSADTQYF.

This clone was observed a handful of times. The CDR3 DNA reads as TGTGCCAGCAGTTACTCGACGTACAGGGGTTCACCCCTCCACTTT. Encoded protein: CASSYSTYRGSPLHF. The rearrangement joins TRBV6-5 to TRBJ1-6; 7 bases align to TRBD1. CDR1 and CDR2 from the germline V gene are MNHEY and SVGAGI. The CDR3 runs to 15 residues. Germline trimming cut 0 bases from V and 9 bases from J; bases unmatched to any gene: 5.

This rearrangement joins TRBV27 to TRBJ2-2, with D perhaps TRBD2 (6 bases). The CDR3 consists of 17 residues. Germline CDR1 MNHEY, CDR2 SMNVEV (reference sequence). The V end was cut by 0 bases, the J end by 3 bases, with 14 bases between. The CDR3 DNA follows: TGTGCCAGCAGTTTATCCTCCTGGGGAGGCTACACCGGGGAGCTGTTTTTT. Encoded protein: CASSLSSWGGYTGELFF.

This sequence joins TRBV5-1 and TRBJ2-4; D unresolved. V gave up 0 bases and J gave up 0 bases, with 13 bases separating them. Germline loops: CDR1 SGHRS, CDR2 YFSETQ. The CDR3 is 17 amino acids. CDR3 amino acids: CASSLDIRSIAKNIQYF. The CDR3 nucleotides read TGCGCCAGCAGCTTGGATATCCGATCCATAGCCAAAAACATTCAGTACTTC.

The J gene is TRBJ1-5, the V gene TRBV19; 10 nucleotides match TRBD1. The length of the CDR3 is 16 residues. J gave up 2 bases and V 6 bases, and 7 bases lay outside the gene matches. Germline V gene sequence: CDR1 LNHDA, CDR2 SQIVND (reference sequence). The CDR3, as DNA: TGTGCCAGTAGAAATTGGGACAGGGGCGGCAATCAGCCCCAGCATTTT. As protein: CASRNWDRGGNQPQHF.

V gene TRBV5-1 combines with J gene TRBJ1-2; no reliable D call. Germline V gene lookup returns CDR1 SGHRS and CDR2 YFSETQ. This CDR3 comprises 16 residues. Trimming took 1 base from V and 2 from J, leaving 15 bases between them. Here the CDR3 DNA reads TGCGCCAGCAGCTTGAACAGTCCCCCGGAAAACTATGGCTACACCTTC. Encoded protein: CASSLNSPPENYGYTF.

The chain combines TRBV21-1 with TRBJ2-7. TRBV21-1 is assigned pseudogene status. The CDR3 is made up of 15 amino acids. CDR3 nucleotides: TGTGCCACCCTAAGGCCCCCACGGGTAGGGTACGAGCAGTACTTC. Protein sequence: CATLRPPRVGYEQYF.

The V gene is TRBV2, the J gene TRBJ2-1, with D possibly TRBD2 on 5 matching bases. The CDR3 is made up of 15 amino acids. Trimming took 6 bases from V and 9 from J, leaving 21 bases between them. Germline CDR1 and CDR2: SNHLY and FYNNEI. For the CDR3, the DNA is TGTGCCAGCAGCCCGATTTTCGGGGATCAGGCTGAGCAGTTCTTC. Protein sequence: CASSPIFGDQAEQFF.

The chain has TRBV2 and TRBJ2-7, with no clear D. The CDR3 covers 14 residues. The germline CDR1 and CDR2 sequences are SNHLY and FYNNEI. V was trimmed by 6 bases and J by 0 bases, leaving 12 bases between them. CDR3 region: CASRRELSSYEQYF. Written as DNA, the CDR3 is TGTGCCAGCAGACGAGAACTGAGCTCCTACGAGCAGTACTTC.

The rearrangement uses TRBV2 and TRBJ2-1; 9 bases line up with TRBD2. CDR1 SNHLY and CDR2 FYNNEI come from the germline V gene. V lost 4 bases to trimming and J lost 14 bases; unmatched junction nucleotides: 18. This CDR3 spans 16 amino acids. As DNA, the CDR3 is TGTGCCAGCAGTGCCTTAGGGGGGGAGGGGACTAGCATGAAGTTCTTC. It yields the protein CASSALGGEGTSMKFF.

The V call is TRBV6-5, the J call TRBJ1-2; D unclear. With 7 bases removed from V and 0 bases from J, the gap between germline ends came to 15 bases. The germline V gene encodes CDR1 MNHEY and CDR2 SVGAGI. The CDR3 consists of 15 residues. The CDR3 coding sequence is TGTGCCAGCACCTACTCGGGAGTCGCTAACTATGGCTACACCTTC. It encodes CASTYSGVANYGYTF.

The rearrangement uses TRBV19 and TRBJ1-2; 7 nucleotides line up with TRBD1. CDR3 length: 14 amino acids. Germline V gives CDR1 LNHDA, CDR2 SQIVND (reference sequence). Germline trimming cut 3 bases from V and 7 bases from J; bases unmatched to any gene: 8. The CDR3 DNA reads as TGTGCCAGTAGTATCAAGGGGGACAGCCCTGGCTACACCTTC. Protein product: CASSIKGDSPGYTF.

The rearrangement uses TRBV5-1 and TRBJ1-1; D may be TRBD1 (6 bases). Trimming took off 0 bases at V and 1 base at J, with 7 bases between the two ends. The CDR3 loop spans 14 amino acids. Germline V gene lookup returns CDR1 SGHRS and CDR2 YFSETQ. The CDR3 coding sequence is TGCGCCAGCAGCTTGGGAGGGGGGAACACTGAAGCTTTCTTT. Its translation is CASSLGGGNTEAFF.

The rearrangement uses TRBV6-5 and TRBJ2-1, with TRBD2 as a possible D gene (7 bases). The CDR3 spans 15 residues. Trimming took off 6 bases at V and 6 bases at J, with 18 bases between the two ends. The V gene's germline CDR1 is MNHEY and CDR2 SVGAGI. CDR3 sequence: CASRERGAPSNEQFF. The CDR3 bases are TGTGCCAGCAGGGAACGGGGGGCCCCCTCCAATGAGCAGTTCTTC.

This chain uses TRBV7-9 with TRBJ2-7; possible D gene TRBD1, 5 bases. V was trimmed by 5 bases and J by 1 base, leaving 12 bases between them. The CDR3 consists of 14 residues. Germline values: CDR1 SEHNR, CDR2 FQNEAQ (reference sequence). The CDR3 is CASSPRQSSYEQYF. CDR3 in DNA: TGTGCCAGCAGCCCAAGACAGAGTTCCTACGAGCAGTACTTC.

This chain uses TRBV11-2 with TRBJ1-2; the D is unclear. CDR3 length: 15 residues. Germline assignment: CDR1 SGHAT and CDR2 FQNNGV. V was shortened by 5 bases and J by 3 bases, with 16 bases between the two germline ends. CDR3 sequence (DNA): TGTGCCAGCAGCCTAGCGGGGATTCCGGACTATGGCTACACCTTC. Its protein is CASSLAGIPDYGYTF.

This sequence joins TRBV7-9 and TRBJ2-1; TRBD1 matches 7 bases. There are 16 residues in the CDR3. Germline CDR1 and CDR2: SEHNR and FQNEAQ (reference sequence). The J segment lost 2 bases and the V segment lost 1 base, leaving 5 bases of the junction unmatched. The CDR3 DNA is TGTGCCAGCAGCTTAGAAGGGGGCCTCCCCTACAATGAGCAGTTCTTC. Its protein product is CASSLEGGLPYNEQFF.

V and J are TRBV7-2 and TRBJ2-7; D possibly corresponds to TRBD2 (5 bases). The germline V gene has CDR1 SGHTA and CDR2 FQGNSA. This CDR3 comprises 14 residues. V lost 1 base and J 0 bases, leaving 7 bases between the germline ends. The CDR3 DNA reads TGTGCCAGCAGCTTAGGAGCGGACTCCTACGAGCAGTACTTC. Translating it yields CASSLGADSYEQYF.

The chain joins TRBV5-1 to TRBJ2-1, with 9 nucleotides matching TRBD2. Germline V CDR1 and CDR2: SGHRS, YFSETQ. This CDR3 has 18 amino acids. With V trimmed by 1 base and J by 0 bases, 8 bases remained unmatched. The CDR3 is CASSLQHSGGSSYNEQFF. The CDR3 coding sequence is TGCGCCAGCAGCTTGCAGCATAGCGGGGGAAGCTCCTACAATGAGCAGTTCTTC.

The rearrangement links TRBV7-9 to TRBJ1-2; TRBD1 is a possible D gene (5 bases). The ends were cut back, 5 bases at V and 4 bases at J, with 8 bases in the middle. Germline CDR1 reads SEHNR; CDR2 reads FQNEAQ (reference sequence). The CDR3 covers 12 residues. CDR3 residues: CASSATGYGYTF. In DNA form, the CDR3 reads TGTGCCAGCAGCGCAACAGGCTATGGCTACACCTTC.